The sequence of this T cell receptor (beta chain) was determined in a study of cytomegalovirus exposure and HLA in healthy donors. Whole-study findings and limits: Most TCR sequences showed up rarely, but some public TCRs showed up in many donors. Clusters of TCRs from the first cohort tended to co-occur in the 120 or so validation repertoires (as a later analysis found). Listed as cytomegalovirus-associated were 150 or so TCR beta chains.

Comment on this clone: Its antigen is as yet unknown.

Here immunoSEQ multiplex PCR was the method, and the copy in TCRdb shows in-frame clones only, minus some. The top ten hold roughly 15% of the sample, which has about 180,000 clones, roughly 85% seen once. This receptor was identified in a young man in good health and CMV-seropositive. The sequencing sample was made of PBMCs.

The CDR3 bases are TGTGCCAGCAGCCTACGAGGGAGGGGTCCAGATACGCAGTATTTT. This sequence encodes CASSLRGRGPDTQYF. The J gene is TRBJ2-3, the V gene TRBV6-5, with TRBD2 identical over 7 bases. The CDR3 has 15 amino acids. With V trimmed by 6 bases and J by 4 bases, 10 bases remained unmatched. CDR1 and CDR2 (germline): MNHEY, SVGAGI.